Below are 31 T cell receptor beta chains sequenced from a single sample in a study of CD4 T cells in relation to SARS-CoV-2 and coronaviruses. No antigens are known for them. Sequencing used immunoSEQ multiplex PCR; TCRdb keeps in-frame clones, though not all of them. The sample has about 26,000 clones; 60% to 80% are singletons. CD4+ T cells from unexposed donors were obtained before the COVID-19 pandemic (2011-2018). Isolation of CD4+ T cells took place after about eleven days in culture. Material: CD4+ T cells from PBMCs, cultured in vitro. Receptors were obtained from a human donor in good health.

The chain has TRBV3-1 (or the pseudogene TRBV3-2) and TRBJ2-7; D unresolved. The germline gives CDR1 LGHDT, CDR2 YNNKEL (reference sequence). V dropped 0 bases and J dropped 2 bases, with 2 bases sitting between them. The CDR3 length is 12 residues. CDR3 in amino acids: CASSQDAYEQYF. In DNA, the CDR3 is TGTGCCAGCAGCCAAGATGCCTACGAGCAGTACTTC.

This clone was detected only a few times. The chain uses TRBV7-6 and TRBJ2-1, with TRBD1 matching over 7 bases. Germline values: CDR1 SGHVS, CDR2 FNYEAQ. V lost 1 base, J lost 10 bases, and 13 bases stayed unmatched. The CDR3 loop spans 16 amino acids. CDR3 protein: CASSLVLGRTRGEQFF. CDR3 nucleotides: TGTGCCAGCAGCTTAGTGTTGGGGCGGACCAGGGGGGAGCAGTTCTTC.

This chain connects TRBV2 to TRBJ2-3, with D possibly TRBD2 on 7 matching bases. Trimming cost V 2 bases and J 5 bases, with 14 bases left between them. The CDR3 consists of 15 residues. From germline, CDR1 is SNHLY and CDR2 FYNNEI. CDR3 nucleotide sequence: TGTGCCAGCAGTGAAATTACGGGGGGCCAAGATACGCAGTATTTT. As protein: CASSEITGGQDTQYF. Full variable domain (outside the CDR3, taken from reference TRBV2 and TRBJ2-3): EPEVTQTPSHQVTQMGQEVILRCVPISNHLYFYWYRQILGQKVEFLVSFYNNEISEKSEIFDDQFSVERPDGSNFTLKIRSTKLEDSAMYFCASSEITGGQDTQYFGPGTRLTVL.

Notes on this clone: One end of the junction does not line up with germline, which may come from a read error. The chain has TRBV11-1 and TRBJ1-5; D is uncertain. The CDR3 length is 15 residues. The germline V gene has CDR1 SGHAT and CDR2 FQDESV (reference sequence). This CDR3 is CASSIGWVDDTAKNF. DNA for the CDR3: TGTGCCAGCAGCATAGGGTGGGTGGACGATACTGCTAAAAATTTT.

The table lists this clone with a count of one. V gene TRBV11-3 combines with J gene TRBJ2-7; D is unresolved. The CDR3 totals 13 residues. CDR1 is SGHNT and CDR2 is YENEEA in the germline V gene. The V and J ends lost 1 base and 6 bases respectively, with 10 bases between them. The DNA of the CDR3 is TGTGCCAGCAGCTTAGGTCGGTCCGGCGAGCAGTACTTC. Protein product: CASSLGRSGEQYF. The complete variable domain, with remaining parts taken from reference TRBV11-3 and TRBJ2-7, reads EAGVVQSPRYKIIEKKQPVAFWCNPISGHNTLYWYLQNLGQGPELLIRYENEEAVDDSQLPKDRFSAERLKGVDSTLKIQPAELGDSAVYLCASSLGRSGEQYFGPGTRLTVT.

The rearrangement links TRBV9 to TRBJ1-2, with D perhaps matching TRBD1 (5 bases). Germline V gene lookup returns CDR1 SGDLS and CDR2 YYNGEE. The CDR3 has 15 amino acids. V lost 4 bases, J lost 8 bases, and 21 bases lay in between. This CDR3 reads CASSPELGEGMGYTF. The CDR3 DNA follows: TGTGCCAGCAGCCCCGAATTGGGGGAGGGGATGGGCTACACCTTC.

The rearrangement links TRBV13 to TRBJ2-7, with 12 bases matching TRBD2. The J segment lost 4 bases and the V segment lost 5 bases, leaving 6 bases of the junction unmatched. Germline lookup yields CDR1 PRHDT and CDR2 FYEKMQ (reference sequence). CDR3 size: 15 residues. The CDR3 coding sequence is TGTGCCAGCAGCACTCTAGCGGGAGGGCCTTACGAGCAGTACTTC. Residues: CASSTLAGGPYEQYF.

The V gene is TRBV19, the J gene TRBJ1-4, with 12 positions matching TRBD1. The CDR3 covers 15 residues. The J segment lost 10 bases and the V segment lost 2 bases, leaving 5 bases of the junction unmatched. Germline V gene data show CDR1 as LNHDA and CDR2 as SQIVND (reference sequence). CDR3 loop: CASSISGTGGRKLFF. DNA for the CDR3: TGTGCCAGTAGTATATCCGGGACAGGGGGCCGAAAACTGTTTTTT.

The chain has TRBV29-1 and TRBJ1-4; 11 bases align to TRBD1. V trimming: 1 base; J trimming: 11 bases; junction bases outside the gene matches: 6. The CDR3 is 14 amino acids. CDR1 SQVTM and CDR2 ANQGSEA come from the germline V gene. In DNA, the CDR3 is TGCAGCGTTGAAGGGACAGGGGGCGTTGGGAAACTGTTTTTT. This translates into CSVEGTGGVGKLFF.

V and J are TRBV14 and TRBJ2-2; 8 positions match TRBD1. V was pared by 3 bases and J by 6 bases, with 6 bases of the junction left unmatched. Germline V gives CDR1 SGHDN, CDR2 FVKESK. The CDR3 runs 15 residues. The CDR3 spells CASSHPYRGSGELFF. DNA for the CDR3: TGTGCCAGCAGCCACCCCTACAGGGGGTCCGGGGAGCTGTTTTTT. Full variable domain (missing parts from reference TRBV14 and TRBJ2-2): EAGVTQFPSHSVIEKGQTVTLRCDPISGHDNLYWYRRVMGKEIKFLLHFVKESKQDESGMPNNRFLAERTGGTYSTLKVQPAELEDSGVYFCASSHPYRGSGELFFGEGSRLTVL.

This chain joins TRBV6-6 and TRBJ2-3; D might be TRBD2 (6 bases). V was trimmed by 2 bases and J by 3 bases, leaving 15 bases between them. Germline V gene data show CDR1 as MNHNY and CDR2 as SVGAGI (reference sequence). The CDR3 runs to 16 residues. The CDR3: CASSYRGARETDTQYF. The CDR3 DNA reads TGTGCCAGCAGTTACCGTGGGGCACGGGAGACAGATACGCAGTATTTT.

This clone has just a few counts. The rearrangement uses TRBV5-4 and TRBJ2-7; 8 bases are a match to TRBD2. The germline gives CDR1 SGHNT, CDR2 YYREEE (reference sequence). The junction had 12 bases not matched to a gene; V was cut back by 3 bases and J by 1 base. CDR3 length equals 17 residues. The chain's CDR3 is CASSSLNIAGSSYEQYF. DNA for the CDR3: TGTGCCAGCAGCTCCCTAAATATAGCGGGAAGTTCCTACGAGCAGTACTTC. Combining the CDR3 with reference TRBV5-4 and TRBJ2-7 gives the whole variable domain ETGVTQSPTHLIKTRGQQVTLRCSSQSGHNTVSWYQQALGQGPQFIFQYYREEENGRGNFPPRFSGLQFPNYSSELNVNALELDDSALYLCASSSLNIAGSSYEQYFGPGTRLTVT.

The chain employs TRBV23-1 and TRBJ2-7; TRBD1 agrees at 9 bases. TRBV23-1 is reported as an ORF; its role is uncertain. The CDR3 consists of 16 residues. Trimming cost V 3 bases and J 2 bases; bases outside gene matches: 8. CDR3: CASSQPGQGYPYEQYF. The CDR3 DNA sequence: TGCGCCAGCAGTCAGCCTGGACAGGGGTATCCCTACGAGCAGTACTTC.

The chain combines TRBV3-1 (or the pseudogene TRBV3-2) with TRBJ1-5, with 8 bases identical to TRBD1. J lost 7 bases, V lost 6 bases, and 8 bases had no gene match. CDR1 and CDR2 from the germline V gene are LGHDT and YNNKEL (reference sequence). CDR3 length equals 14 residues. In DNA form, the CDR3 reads TGTGCCAGCAGTCTAGGACAGGGTGGGCAGCCCCAGCATTTT. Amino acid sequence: CASSLGQGGQPQHF.

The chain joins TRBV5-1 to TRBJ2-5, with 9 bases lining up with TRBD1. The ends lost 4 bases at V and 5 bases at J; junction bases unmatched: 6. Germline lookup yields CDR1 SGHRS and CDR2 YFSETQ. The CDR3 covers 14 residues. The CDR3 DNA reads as TGCGCCAGCAGCCCGGGACAGGGTTGGGAGACCCAGTACTTC. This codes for CASSPGQGWETQYF.

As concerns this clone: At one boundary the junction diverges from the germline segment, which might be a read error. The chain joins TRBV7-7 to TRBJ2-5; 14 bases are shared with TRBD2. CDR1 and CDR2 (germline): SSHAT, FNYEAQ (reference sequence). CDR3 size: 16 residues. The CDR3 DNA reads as TGTGCTAGCAGCTTGGGACTAGCGGGAGTACAAGAGACCCAGTACTTC. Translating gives CASSLGLAGVQETQYF.

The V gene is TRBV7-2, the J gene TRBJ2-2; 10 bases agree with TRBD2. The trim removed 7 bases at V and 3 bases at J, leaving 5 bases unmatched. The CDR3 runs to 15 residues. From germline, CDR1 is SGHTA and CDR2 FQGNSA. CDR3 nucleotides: TGTGCCAGCACCCGGGGGACTAGCGACACCGGGGAGCTGTTTTTT. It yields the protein CASTRGTSDTGELFF.

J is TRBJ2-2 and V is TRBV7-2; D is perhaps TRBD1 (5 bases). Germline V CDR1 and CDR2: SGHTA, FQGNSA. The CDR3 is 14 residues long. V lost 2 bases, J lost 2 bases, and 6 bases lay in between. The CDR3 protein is CASSLQGNTGELFF. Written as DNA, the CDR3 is TGTGCCAGCAGCTTACAGGGAAACACCGGGGAGCTGTTTTTT.

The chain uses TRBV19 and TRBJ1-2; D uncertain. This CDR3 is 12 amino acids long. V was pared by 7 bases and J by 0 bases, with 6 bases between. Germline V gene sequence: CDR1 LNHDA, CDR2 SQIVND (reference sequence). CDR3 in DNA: TGTGCCAGTAAGGGAGCTAACTATGGCTACACCTTC. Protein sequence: CASKGANYGYTF.

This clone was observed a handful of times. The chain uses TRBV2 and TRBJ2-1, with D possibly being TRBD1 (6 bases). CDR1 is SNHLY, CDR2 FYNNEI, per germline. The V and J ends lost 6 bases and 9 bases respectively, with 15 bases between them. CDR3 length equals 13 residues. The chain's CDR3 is CASRTTGPGEQFF. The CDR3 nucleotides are TGTGCCAGCAGAACTACAGGGCCGGGTGAGCAGTTCTTC.

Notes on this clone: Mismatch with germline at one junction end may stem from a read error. The CDR3 DNA is TGTGCTAGCAGCTTAGTGGGGGACACTAATGAAAAACTGTTTTTT. Residues: CASSLVGDTNEKLFF. The rearrangement links TRBV7-7 to TRBJ1-4; D is perhaps TRBD1 (5 bases). Germline V gene data show CDR1 as SSHAT and CDR2 as FNYEAQ (reference sequence). The CDR3 consists of 15 residues.

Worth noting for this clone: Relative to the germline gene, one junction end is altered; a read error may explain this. Here the CDR3 reads CASSPPTGIKSGNTIYF. Here the CDR3 DNA reads TGTGCTAGCAGCCCTCCTACAGGAATAAAATCTGGAAACACCATATATTTT. The chain uses TRBV7-7 and TRBJ1-3, with D possibly matching TRBD1 (5 bases). The CDR3 runs to 17 residues. Germline values: CDR1 SSHAT, CDR2 FNYEAQ (reference sequence).

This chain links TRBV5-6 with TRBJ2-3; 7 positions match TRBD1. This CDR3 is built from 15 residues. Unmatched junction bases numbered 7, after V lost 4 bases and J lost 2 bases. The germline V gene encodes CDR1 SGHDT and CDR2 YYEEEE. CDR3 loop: CASSTPQGDTDTQYF. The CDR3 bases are TGTGCCAGCAGCACTCCGCAGGGGGACACAGATACGCAGTATTTT.

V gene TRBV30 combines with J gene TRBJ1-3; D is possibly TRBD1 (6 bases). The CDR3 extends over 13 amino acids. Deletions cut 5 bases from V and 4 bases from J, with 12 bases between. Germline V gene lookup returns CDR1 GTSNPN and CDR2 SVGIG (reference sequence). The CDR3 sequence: CAWAGGLGNTIYF. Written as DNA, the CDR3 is TGTGCCTGGGCCGGGGGGCTAGGAAACACCATATATTTT.

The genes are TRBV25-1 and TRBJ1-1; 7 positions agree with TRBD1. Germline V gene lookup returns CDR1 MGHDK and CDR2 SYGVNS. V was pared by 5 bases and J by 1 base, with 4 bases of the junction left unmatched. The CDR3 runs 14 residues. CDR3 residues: CASSKGQRNTEAFF. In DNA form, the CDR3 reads TGTGCCAGCAGTAAGGGACAGAGGAACACTGAAGCTTTCTTT.

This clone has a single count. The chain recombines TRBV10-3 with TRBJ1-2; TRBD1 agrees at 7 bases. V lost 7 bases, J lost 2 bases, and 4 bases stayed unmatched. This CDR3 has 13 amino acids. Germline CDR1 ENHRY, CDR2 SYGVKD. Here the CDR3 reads CAITKTGNYGYTF. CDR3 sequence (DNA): TGTGCCATCACCAAGACAGGGAACTATGGCTACACCTTC.

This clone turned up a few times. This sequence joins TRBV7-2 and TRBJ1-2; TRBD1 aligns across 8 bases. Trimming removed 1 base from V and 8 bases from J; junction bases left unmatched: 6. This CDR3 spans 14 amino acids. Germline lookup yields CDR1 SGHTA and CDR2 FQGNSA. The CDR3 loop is CASSLVGTGGGYTF. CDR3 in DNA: TGTGCCAGCAGCTTAGTTGGGACAGGCGGGGGCTACACCTTC.

In nucleotides, the CDR3 is TGTGCCAGCAGCTTGGGCAGGTTCAATCAGCCCCAGCATTTT. This encodes CASSLGRFNQPQHF. The genes are TRBV5-6 and TRBJ1-5; D uncertain. Trimming removed 0 bases at V and 3 bases at J, with 7 bases between. This CDR3 contains 14 residues. CDR1 is SGHDT, CDR2 YYEEEE, per germline.

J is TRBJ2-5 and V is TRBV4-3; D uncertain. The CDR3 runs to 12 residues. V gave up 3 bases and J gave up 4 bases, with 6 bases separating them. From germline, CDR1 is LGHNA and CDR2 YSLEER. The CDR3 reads CASSHRGETQYF. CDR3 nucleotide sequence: TGCGCCAGCAGCCACCGAGGAGAGACCCAGTACTTC.

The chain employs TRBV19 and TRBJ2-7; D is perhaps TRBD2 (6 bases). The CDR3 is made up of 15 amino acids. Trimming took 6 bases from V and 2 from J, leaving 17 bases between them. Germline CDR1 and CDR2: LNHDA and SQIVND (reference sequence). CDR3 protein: CASSDPRDSTYEQYF. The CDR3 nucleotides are TGTGCCAGTAGCGACCCCCGGGACTCCACCTACGAGCAGTACTTC.

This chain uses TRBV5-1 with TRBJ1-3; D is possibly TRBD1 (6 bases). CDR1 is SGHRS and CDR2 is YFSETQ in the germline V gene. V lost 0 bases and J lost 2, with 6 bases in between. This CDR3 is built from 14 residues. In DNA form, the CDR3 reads TGCGCCAGCAGCTTGGGGACAGCTGGAAACACCATATATTTT. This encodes CASSLGTAGNTIYF.